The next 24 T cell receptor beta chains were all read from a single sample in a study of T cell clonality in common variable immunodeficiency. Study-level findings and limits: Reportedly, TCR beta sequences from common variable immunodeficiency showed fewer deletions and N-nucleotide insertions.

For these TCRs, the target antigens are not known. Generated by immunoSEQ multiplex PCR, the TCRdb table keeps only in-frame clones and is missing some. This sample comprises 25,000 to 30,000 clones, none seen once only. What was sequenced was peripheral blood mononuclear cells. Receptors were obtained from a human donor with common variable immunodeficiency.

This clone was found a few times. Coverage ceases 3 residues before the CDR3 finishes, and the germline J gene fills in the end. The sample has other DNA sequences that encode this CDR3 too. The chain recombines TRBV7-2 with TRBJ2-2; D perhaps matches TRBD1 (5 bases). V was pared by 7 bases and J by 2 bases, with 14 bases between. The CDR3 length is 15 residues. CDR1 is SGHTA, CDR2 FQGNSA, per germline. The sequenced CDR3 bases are TGTGCCAGCAAAGTGGGGCTATTAAACACCGGGGAG. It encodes CASKVGLLNTGE. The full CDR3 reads CASKVGLLNTGELFF.

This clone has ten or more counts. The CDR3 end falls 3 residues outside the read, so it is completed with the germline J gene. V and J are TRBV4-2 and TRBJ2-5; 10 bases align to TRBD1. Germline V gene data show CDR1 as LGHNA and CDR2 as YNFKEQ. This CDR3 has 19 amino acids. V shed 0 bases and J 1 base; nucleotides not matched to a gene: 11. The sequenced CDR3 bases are TGTGCCAGCAGCCAAGAGGCCGGGACAGGGGCCCGGATCCAAGAGACC. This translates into CASSQEAGTGARIQET. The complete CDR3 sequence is CASSQEAGTGARIQETQYF.

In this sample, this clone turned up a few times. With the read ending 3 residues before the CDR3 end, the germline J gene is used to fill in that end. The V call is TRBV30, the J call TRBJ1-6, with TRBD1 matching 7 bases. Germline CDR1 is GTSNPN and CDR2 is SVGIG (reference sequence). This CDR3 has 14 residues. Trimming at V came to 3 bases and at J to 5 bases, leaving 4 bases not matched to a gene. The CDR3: CAWRRGLDNSPLHF. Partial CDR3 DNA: TGTGCCTGGAGAAGGGGGCTCGATAATTCACCC.

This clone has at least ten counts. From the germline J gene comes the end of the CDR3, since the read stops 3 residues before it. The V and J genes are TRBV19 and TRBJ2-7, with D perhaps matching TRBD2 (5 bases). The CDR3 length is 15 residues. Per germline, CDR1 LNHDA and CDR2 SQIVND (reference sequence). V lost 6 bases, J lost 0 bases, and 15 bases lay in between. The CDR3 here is CASSQSERPSYEQYF. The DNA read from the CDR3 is TGTGCCAGTAGCCAATCTGAGCGGCCCTCCTACGAG.

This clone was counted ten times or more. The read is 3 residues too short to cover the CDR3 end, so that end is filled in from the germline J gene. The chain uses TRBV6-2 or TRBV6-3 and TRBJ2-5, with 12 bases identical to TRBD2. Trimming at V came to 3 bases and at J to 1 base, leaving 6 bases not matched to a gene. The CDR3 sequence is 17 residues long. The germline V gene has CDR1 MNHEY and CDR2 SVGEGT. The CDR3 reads CASSYPLAGGRQETQYF. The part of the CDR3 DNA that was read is TGTGCCAGCAGTTATCCTCTAGCGGGAGGGCGCCAAGAGACC.

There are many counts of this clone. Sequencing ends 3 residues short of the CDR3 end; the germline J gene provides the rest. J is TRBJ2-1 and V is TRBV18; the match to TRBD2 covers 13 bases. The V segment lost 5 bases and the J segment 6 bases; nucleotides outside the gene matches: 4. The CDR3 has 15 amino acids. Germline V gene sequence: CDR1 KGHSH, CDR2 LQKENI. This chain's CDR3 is CASSSRTSGSNEQFF. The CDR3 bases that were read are TGTGCCAGCTCATCCAGGACTAGCGGGAGCAATGAG.

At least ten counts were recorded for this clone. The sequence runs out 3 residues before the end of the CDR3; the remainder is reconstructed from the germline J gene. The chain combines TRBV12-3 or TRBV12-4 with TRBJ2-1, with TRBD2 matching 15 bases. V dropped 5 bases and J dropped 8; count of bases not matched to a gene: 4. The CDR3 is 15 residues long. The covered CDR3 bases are TGTGCCAGCAGTGGACTAGCGGGAGGGTTGGATGAG. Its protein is CASSGLAGGLDE. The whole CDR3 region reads CASSGLAGGLDEQFF.

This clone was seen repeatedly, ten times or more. The CDR3 region is CASSEGQNNQPQHF. The sequenced part of the CDR3 DNA is TGTGCCAGCTCGGAAGGACAGAACAATCAGCCC. The rearrangement joins TRBV18 to TRBJ1-5; TRBD1 might be the D (6 bases). The read terminates 3 residues before the CDR3 end, so the remaining end is supplied by the germline J gene. This CDR3 region has 14 residues. V shed 6 bases and J shed 3 bases, with 12 bases lying between them. Germline CDR1 and CDR2: KGHSH and LQKENI.

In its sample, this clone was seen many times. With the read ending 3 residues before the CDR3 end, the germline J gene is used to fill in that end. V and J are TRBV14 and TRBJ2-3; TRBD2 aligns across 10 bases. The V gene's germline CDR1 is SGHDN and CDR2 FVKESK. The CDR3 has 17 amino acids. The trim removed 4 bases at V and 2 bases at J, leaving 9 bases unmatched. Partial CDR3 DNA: TGTGCCAGCAGCCCCTTAGGACTAGCGGACTACACAGATACG. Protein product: CASSPLGLADYTDT. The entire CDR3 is CASSPLGLADYTDTQYF.

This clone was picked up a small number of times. The CDR3 spells CASTSGPYNEQFF. CDR3 bases read: TGTGCCAGCACAAGCGGGCCGTACAATGAG. The genes are TRBV6-2 or TRBV6-3 and TRBJ2-1, with TRBD2 as a possible D gene (6 bases). The read ends 3 residues shy of where the CDR3 ends; the end is completed using the germline J gene. Trimming cost V 7 bases and J 4 bases, with 11 bases left between them. Germline V CDR1 and CDR2: MNHEY, SVGEGT. The CDR3 is made up of 13 amino acids.

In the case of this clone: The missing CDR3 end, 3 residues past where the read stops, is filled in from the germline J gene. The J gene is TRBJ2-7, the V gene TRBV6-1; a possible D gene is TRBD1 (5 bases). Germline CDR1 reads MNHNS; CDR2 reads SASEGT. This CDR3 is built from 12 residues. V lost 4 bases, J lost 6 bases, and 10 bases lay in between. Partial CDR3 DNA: TGTGCCAGCAGTGTAACCAGGGTCGAG. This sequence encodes CASSVTRVE. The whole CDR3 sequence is CASSVTRVEQYF.

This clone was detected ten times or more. The sequenced CDR3 bases are TGCAGTGCCGGGACAGGGGGCACTGAA. Its protein is CSAGTGGTE. The complete CDR3 sequence is CSAGTGGTEAFF. The chain uses TRBV20-1 and TRBJ1-1, with 11 bases matching TRBD1. The CDR3 is cut off 3 residues early in the read; its end comes from the germline J gene. The germline CDR1 and CDR2 sequences are DFQATT and SNEGSKA (reference sequence). With V trimmed by 6 bases and J by 4 bases, 1 base remained unmatched. This CDR3 is 12 amino acids long.

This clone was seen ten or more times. The covered CDR3 bases are TGCGCCAGCAGCCCCTCAGCTAGCGGGAGGCCGTACAATGAG. It translates to CASSPSASGRPYNE. In full, the CDR3 reads CASSPSASGRPYNEQFF. The gene calls are TRBV5-1 and TRBJ2-1, with TRBD2 matching over 11 bases. The read ends 3 residues before the CDR3 terminus; that terminus is restored from the germline J gene. The CDR3 totals 17 residues. With 4 bases clipped from V and 4 bases from J, the junction kept 10 bases outside the gene matches. Germline V gives CDR1 SGHRS, CDR2 YFSETQ.

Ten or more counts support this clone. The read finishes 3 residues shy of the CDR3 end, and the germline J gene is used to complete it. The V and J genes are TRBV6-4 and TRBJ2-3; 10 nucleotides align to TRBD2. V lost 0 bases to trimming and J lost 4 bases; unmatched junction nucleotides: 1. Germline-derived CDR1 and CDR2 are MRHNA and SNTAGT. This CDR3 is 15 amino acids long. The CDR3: CASSDSAGGSDTQYF. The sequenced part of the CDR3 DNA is TGTGCCAGCAGTGACTCAGCGGGAGGGTCAGATACG.

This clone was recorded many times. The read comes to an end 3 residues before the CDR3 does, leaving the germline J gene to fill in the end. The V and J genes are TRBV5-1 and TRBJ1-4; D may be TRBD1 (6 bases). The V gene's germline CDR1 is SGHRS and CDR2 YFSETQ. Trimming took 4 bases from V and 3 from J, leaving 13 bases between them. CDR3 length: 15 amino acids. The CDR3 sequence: CASSALTGSNEKLFF. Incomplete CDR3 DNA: TGCGCCAGCAGCGCATTGACAGGATCTAATGAAAAA.

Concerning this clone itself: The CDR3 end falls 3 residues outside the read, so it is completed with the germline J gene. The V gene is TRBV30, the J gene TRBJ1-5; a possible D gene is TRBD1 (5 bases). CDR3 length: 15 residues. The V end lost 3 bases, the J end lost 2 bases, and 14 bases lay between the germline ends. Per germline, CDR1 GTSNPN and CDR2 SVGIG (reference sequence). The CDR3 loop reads CAWSRGNVGNQPQHF. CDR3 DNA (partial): TGTGCCTGGAGCCGGGGGAACGTTGGCAATCAGCCC.

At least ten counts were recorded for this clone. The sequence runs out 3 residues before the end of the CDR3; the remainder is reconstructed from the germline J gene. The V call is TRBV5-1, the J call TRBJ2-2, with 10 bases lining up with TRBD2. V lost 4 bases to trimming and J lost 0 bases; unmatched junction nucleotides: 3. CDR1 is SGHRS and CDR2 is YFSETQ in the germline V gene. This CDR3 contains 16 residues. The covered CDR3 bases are TGCGCCAGCAGCGTAACTAGCGGGGCGAACACCGGGGAG. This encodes CASSVTSGANTGE. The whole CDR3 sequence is CASSVTSGANTGELFF.

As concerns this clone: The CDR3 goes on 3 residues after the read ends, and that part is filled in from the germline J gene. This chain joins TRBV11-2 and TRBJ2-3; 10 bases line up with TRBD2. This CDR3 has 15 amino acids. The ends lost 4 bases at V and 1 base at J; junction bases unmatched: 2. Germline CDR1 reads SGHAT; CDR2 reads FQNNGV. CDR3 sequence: CASSSGTSGTDTQYF. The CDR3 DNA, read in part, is TGTGCCAGCAGCTCCGGGACTAGCGGCACAGATACG.

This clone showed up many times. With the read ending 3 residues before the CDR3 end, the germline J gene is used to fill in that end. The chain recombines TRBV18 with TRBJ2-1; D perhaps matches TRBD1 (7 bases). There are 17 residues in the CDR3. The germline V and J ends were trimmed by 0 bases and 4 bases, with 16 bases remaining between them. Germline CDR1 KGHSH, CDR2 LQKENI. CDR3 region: CASSPPGSGGKYNEQFF. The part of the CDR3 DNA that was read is TGTGCCAGCTCACCACCGGGATCAGGGGGGAAATACAATGAG.

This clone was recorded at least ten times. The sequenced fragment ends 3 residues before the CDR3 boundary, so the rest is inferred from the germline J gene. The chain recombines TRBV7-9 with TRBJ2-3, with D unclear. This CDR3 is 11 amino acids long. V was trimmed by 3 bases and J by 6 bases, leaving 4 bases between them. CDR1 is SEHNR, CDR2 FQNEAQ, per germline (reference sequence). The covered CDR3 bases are TGTGCCAGCAGCTTTAGTGATACG. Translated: CASSFSDT. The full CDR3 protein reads CASSFSDTQYF.

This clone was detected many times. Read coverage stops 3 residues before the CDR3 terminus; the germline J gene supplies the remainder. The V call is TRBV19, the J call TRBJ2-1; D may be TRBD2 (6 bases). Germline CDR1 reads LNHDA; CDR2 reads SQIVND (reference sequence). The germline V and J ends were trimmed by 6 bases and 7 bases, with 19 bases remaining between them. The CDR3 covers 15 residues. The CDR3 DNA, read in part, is TGTGCCAGTAGCACCGGGACTTGGAGAACAAATGAG. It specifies CASSTGTWRTNE. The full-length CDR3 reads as CASSTGTWRTNEQFF.

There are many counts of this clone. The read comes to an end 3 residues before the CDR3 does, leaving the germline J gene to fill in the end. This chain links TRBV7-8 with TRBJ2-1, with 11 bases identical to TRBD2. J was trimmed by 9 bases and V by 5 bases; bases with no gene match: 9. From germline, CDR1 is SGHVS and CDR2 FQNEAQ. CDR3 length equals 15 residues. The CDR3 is CASSPRVAGGREQFF. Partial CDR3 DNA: TGTGCCAGCAGCCCACGGGTAGCGGGAGGGCGTGAG.

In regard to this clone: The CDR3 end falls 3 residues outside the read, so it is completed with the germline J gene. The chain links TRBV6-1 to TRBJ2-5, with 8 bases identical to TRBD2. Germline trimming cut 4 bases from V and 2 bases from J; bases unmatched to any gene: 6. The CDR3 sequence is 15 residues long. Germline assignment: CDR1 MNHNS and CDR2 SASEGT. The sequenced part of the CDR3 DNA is TGTGCCAGCAGTGCCACGGGGGGGTCTCAAGAGACC. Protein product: CASSATGGSQET. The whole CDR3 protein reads CASSATGGSQETQYF.

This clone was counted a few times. The DNA read from the CDR3 is TGCAGTGCTACCGGACTAGCTAGCACAGATACG. It is translated as CSATGLASTDT. In full, the CDR3 is CSATGLASTDTQYF. The rearrangement links TRBV20-1 to TRBJ2-3, with TRBD2 matching over 8 bases. The CDR3 is cut off 3 residues early in the read; its end comes from the germline J gene. The CDR3 contains 14 residues. J gave up 0 bases and V 4 bases, and 3 bases lay outside the gene matches. CDR1 and CDR2 (germline): DFQATT, SNEGSKA (reference sequence).